The rows below give T cell receptor beta chains drawn from one sample of a study of cytomegalovirus exposure and HLA in healthy donors. TCRdb keeps only in-frame clones here, not all; method: immunoSEQ multiplex PCR. This sample has hundreds of thousands of clones, with roughly 87% found just once. The source material was PBMCs. The receptors originated from a man aged 18 to 30 in good health and CMV-seropositive. The CDR3 runs from the conserved cysteine through the conserved F or W. Each record gives: CDR3 protein, CDR3 DNA, CDR3 length, D gene, V gene, clone size, J gene. A D gene is named only where the DNA matches it firmly. Size values are once, few and many counts, or a class for expanded clones, and some rows have none.

CASSPAGVNTEAFF	TGTGCCAGCAGCCCGGCGGGGGTGAACACTGAAGCTTTCTTT	14	NA	TRBV7-2	NA	TRBJ1-1
CASSLRLARRAPSYEQYF	TGCGCCAGCAGCTTGCGGCTAGCGCGACGCGCCCCCTCCTACGAGCAGTACTTC	18	NA	TRBV5-1	NA	TRBJ2-7
CASSLLSRGGYGYTF	TGTGCCAGCAGTTTATTGTCGAGAGGGGGCTATGGCTACACCTTC	15	NA	TRBV28	NA	TRBJ1-2
CASRDLTEYYEAFF	TGTGCCAGCAGGGACTTGACGGAATATTATGAAGCTTTCTTT	14	NA	TRBV2	NA	TRBJ1-1
CASSLRRTTDTQYF	TGTGCCAGCAGCTTAAGGCGGACCACAGATACGCAGTATTTT	14	NA	TRBV7-3	few	TRBJ2-3
CASSSEDRQPQHF	TGTGCCAGCAGTTCGGAGGACCGTCAGCCCCAGCATTTT	13	NA	TRBV28	NA	TRBJ1-5
CASSLMGGPRETQYF	TGCGCCAGCAGCCTCATGGGGGGGCCGCGGGAGACCCAGTACTTC	15	NA	TRBV4-1	NA	TRBJ2-5
CASSRWGGDSNQPQHF	TGTGCCAGCAGCCGATGGGGCGGGGATAGCAATCAGCCCCAGCATTTT	16	NA	TRBV11-2	few	TRBJ1-5
CASSQDREGSYDQPQHF	TGCGCCAGCAGCCAAGATCGGGAGGGGTCGTACGATCAGCCCCAGCATTTT	17	NA	TRBV4-3	NA	TRBJ1-5
CASSQALRQRGNTIYF	TGTGCCAGCAGCCAGGCGCTCCGGCAGCGTGGAAACACCATATATTTT	16	NA	TRBV4-2	NA	TRBJ1-3
CASSFLGSSEQYF	TGTGCCAGTAGTTTCCTCGGGAGTAGCGAGCAGTACTTC	13	NA	TRBV19	NA	TRBJ2-7
CASSFFAGGPHNEQFF	TGTGCCAGCAGTTTTTTTGCGGGAGGGCCCCACAATGAGCAGTTCTTC	16	TRBD2	TRBV27	NA	TRBJ2-1
CASSEAGQGGSYEQYF	TGTGCCAGCAGTGAAGCCGGACAGGGTGGTTCCTACGAGCAGTACTTC	16	TRBD1	TRBV6-1	once	TRBJ2-7
CASSLSDGLASYEQYF	TGTGCCAGCAGTTTATCTGATGGTTTAGCATCCTACGAGCAGTACTTC	16	NA	TRBV28	NA	TRBJ2-7
CASSQPGQGLYGYTF	TGCGCCAGCAGCCAGCCGGGACAGGGTCTGTATGGCTACACCTTC	15	TRBD1	TRBV4-1	NA	TRBJ1-2
CASSLAWGGQPQHF	TGCGCCAGCAGCCTAGCCTGGGGGGGCCAGCCCCAGCATTTT	14	NA	TRBV4-1	NA	TRBJ1-5
CASSLSGQGFSGANVLTF	TGTGCCAGCAGTTTATCCGGACAGGGGTTCTCTGGGGCCAACGTCCTGACTTTC	18	TRBD1	TRBV27	NA	TRBJ2-6
CASSYQLAKNIQYF	TGTGCCAGCAGTTATCAGCTAGCCAAAAACATTCAGTACTTC	14	NA	TRBV6-6	NA	TRBJ2-4
CASSSGTGGEQYF	TGTGCCAGCAGCTCCGGGACAGGTGGCGAGCAGTACTTC	13	TRBD1	TRBV6-5	NA	TRBJ2-7
CASREQRDRAEQYF	TGTGCCAGCAGAGAGCAAAGGGACAGGGCCGAGCAGTACTTC	14	TRBD1	TRBV28	once	TRBJ2-7